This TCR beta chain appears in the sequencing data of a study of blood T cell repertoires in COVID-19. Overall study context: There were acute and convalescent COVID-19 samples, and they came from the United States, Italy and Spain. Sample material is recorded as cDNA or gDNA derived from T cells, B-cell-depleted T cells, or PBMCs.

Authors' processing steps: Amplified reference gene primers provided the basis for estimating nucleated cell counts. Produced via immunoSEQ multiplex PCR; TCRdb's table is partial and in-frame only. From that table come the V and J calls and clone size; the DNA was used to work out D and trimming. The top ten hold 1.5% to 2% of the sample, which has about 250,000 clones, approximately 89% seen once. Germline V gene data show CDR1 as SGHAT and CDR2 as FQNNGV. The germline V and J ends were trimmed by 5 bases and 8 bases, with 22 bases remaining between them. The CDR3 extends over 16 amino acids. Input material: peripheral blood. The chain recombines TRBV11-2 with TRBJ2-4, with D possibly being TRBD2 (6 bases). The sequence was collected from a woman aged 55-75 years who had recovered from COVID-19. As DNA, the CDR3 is TGTGCCAGCAGCCCAACTTTCGGAGGGGCGCGAGACATTCAGTACTTC. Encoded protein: CASSPTFGGARDIQYF.